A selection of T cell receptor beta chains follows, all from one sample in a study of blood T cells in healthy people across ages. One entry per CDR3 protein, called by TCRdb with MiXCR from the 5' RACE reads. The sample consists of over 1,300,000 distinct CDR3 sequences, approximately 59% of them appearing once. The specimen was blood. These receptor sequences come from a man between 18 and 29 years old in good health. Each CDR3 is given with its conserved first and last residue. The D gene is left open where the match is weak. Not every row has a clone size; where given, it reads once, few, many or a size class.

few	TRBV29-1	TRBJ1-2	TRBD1	TGCAGCGTTAGAGGCCACCGGGACAGGGGTGCCTATGGCTACACCTTC	CSVRGHRDRGAYGYTF
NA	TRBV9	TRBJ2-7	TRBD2	TGTGCCAGCAGCCCAACTAGCGATGAGGGTTACGAGCAGTACTTC	CASSPTSDEGYEQYF
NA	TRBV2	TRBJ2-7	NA	TGTGCCAGCAGTGAAATGCTAGTAAGCTACGAGCAGTACTTC	CASSEMLVSYEQYF
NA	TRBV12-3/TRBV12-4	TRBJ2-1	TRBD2	TGTGCCAGCAGTTGGGGACTAGCGGGAGTTGAGCAGTTCTTC	CASSWGLAGVEQFF
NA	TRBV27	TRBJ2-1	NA	TGTGCCAGCAGTCCCCGAGGGACACCCTCCTACAATGAGCAGTTCTTC	CASSPRGTPSYNEQFF
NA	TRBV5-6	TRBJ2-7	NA	TGTGCCAGCAGCTTGGGGGACGCAGCCTACGAGCAGTACTTC	CASSLGDAAYEQYF
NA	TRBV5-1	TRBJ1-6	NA	TGCGCCAGCAGCTTGGCTCAGAATTCACCCCTCCACTTT	CASSLAQNSPLHF
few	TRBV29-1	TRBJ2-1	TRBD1	TGCAGCGTTGGATTTACAGGGGCCAATGAGCAGTTCTTC	CSVGFTGANEQFF
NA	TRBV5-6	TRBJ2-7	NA	TGTGCCAGCAGCGTTATCGACAGAGACTACGAGCAGTACTTC	CASSVIDRDYEQYF
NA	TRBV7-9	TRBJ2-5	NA	TGTGCCAGCAGCCAACCTGGCGGGGTAGAGACCCAGTACTTC	CASSQPGGVETQYF
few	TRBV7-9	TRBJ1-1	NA	TGTGCCAGCAGCTTAGGCGCCCCAGCTTTCTTT	CASSLGAPAFF
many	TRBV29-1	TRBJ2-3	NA	TGCAGCGTTGGGGATACGCAGTATTTT	CSVGDTQYF
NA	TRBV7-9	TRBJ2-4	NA	TGTGCCAGCAGCTTAGGTTGGAAGGAGGAAAACATTCAGTACTTC	CASSLGWKEENIQYF
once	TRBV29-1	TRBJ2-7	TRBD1	TGCAGCGTTGATGGACAGGGGGCCAACGAGCAGTACTTC	CSVDGQGANEQYF
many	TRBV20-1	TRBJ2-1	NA	TGCAGTGCTAGAGATAGTTTCCAGCGACAGACCCTTGGCAATGAGCAGTTCTTC	CSARDSFQRQTLGNEQFF
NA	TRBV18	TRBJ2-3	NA	TGTGCCAGCTCACCCTCAGGGTTCGATACGCAGTATTTT	CASSPSGFDTQYF
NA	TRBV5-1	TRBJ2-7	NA	TGCGCCAGCAGCTTGTATCCCAGGGCCTACGAGCAGTACTTC	CASSLYPRAYEQYF
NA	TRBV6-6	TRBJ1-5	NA	TGTGCCAGCAGTTACTCTCCCTATAGCAATCAGCCCCAGCATTTT	CASSYSPYSNQPQHF
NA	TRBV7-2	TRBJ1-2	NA	TGTGCCAGCAAATTTACCCGGGACGGCTATGGCTACACCTTC	CASKFTRDGYGYTF
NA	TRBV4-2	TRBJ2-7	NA	TGTGCCAGCAGCCAAGATCTGAGGGCAGGCGACGAGCAGTACTTC	CASSQDLRAGDEQYF
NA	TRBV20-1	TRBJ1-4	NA	TGCAGTGCTAGAAGAGGCCTTCGGGCCAATGAAAAACTGTTTTTT	CSARRGLRANEKLFF
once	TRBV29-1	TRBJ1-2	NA	TGCAGCGGGGGGCCCGAACAAGGGGACTATGGCTACACCTTC	CSGGPEQGDYGYTF
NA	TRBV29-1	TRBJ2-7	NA	TGCAGCGTTAAGGACAGCCTTTCCTACGAGCAGTACTTC	CSVKDSLSYEQYF
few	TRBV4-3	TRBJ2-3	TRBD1	TGCGCCAGCAGCCAAGTGGGACAGGGATCAGATACGCAGTATTTT	CASSQVGQGSDTQYF
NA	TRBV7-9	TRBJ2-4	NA	TGTGCCAGCAGCCTCGGACGGGGCAGGGACTTAAACATTCAGTACTTC	CASSLGRGRDLNIQYF
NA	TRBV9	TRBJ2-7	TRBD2	TGTGCCAGCAGCGTAGCAACTAGCGGCCCTAAAAACGAGCAGTACTTC	CASSVATSGPKNEQYF
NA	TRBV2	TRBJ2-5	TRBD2	TGTGCCAGCTCATCACTAGCGGCGCTAAGGGAGACCCAGTACTTC	CASSSLAALRETQYF
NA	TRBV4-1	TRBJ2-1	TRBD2	TGCGCCAGCAGCCAAGCGAGCGGGAGTCCTAATGAGCAGTTCTTC	CASSQASGSPNEQFF